This TCR beta chain was captured in a study of regulatory T cells in long-lasting Graves disease. Points on this clonotype: The antigen is undetermined.

Construction of the TCR beta libraries employed iRepertoire HTBI primers in conjunction with Arm-PCR of CDR3 regions. From the multiplex PCR reads, TCRdb called clonotypes with MiXCR, one entry per CDR3 protein. The table records a few hundred thousand distinct CDR3 sequences, approximately 23% of them present only once. Study-wide findings and caveats: TRBV28, TRBJ1-2 and TRBJ2-5 emerged as the favored segments in persistent disease. The persistent group shared about 2,500 public clonotypes, more than the 966 shared by new patients.

The sample's time point: persistent/refractory GD, antithyroid drugs over 5 years with positive TRAb. Extracted RNA from PBMCs served as the source of the TCR library. The CDR3 extends over 16 amino acids. The V end lost 2 bases, the J end lost 0 bases, and 10 bases lay between the germline ends. Germline CDR1 is LGHNA and CDR2 is YNFKEQ. This material consisted of peripheral blood mononuclear cells (PBMCs), taken when the disease was refractory, from a patient treated with antithyroid drugs. This chain uses TRBV4-2 with TRBJ1-4, with D tentatively TRBD1 (6 bases). The source is a middle-aged woman with Graves disease. In DNA, the CDR3 is TGTGCCAGCAGCCAAACGGACAGTGCAACTAATGAAAAACTGTTTTTT. It is translated as CASSQTDSATNEKLFF.